A selection of T cell receptor beta chains follows, all from one sample in a study of T cells in Graves' hyperthyroidism and ophthalmopathy. Via MiXCR, TCRdb re-called the multiplex PCR reads, giving one row per CDR3 protein. This sample carries over 300,000 distinct CDR3 sequences, approximately 15% of them seen once, and the ten largest clones take 9.5% to 12%. The sample taken for sequencing was blood. The receptors were gathered from a woman in her fifties or sixties with Graves' hyperthyroidism. Both conserved end residues are part of each CDR3. D genes are given only for firm matches. Some rows have no size entry. The others give once, few or many, or a class for an expanded clone.

d_call: NA
clone_size: many
v_call: TRBV18
j_call: TRBJ1-3
cdr3_aa: CASSPREENTIYF
cdr3_nt: TGTGCCAGCTCACCCAGAGAGGAAAACACCATATATTTT

d_call: TRBD1
clone_size: NA
v_call: TRBV19
j_call: TRBJ1-5
cdr3_aa: CASSVTRGGALVMSQPQHF
cdr3_nt: TGTGCCAGTAGTGTCACAAGAGGGGGCGCCTTGGTAATGTCTCAGCCCCAGCATTTT

d_call: NA
clone_size: NA
v_call: TRBV2
j_call: TRBJ2-7
cdr3_aa: CASSVGYNEQYF
cdr3_nt: TGTGCCAGCAGTGTGGGCTACAACGAGCAGTACTTC

d_call: NA
clone_size: few
v_call: TRBV12-3/TRBV12-4
j_call: TRBJ2-6
cdr3_aa: CASSLDTWSSGANVLTF
cdr3_nt: TGTGCCAGCAGTTTAGATACATGGAGCTCTGGGGCCAACGTCCTGACTTTC

d_call: NA
clone_size: NA
v_call: TRBV29-1
j_call: TRBJ2-2
cdr3_aa: CSVEAREGDTGELFF
cdr3_nt: TGCAGCGTTGAAGCCAGGGAGGGGGACACCGGGGAGCTGTTTTTT

d_call: TRBD1
clone_size: many
v_call: TRBV5-1
j_call: TRBJ1-1
cdr3_aa: CATARQGMNTEAFF
cdr3_nt: TGCGCCACCGCCAGACAGGGTATGAACACTGAAGCTTTCTTT

d_call: NA
clone_size: many
v_call: TRBV2
j_call: TRBJ1-2
cdr3_aa: CASSEGQAYGYTF
cdr3_nt: TGTGCCAGCAGTGAGGGCCAGGCCTATGGCTACACCTTC

d_call: NA
clone_size: many
v_call: TRBV11-2
j_call: TRBJ2-1
cdr3_aa: CASSSVTVEQFF
cdr3_nt: TGTGCCAGCAGCTCCGTCACGGTGGAGCAGTTCTTC

d_call: TRBD2
clone_size: NA
v_call: TRBV5-1
j_call: TRBJ2-7
cdr3_aa: CASRAGLAGTSYEQYF
cdr3_nt: TGCGCCAGCAGGGCCGGGCTAGCGGGGACGTCCTACGAGCAGTACTTC

d_call: TRBD1
clone_size: many
v_call: TRBV28
j_call: TRBJ2-7
cdr3_aa: CASSITGGGYEQYF
cdr3_nt: TGTGCCAGCAGCATTACAGGGGGCGGCTACGAGCAGTACTTC

d_call: NA
clone_size: NA
v_call: TRBV29-1
j_call: TRBJ2-7
cdr3_aa: CSVGGGAYNEQYF
cdr3_nt: TGCAGCGTTGGCGGCGGAGCGTACAATGAGCAGTACTTC

d_call: NA
clone_size: many
v_call: TRBV11-3
j_call: TRBJ1-3
cdr3_aa: CASSLVRSSGNTIYF
cdr3_nt: TGTGCCAGCAGCTTAGTACGGTCTTCTGGAAACACCATATATTTT

d_call: TRBD2
clone_size: many
v_call: TRBV3-1
j_call: TRBJ2-1
cdr3_aa: CASSQDSTSGYNEQFF
cdr3_nt: TGTGCCAGCAGCCAAGATAGCACTAGCGGATACAATGAGCAGTTCTTC

d_call: TRBD1
clone_size: many
v_call: TRBV20-1
j_call: TRBJ1-1
cdr3_aa: CSARVLRTGNTEAFF
cdr3_nt: TGCAGTGCTAGAGTGTTAAGGACAGGGAACACTGAAGCTTTCTTT

d_call: NA
clone_size: many
v_call: TRBV7-8
j_call: TRBJ2-7
cdr3_aa: CASSLYRVKASYEQYF
cdr3_nt: TGTGCCAGCAGCCTTTACAGGGTAAAAGCCTCCTACGAGCAGTACTTC

d_call: NA
clone_size: NA
v_call: TRBV7-9
j_call: TRBJ2-7
cdr3_aa: CASSLSFRGTSYEQYF
cdr3_nt: TGTGCCAGCAGCTTGAGTTTTAGAGGCACCTCCTACGAGCAGTACTTC

d_call: TRBD2
clone_size: few
v_call: TRBV29-1
j_call: TRBJ2-2
cdr3_aa: CSVSSPGTSGQTGELFF
cdr3_nt: TGCAGCGTTTCTTCCCCCGGGACTAGCGGGCAGACCGGGGAGCTGTTTTTT

d_call: TRBD2
clone_size: few
v_call: TRBV28
j_call: TRBJ2-2
cdr3_aa: CASSPGGFHDTGELFF
cdr3_nt: TGTGCCAGCAGTCCCGGGGGGTTCCACGACACCGGGGAGCTGTTTTTT

d_call: NA
clone_size: many
v_call: TRBV28
j_call: TRBJ1-1
cdr3_aa: CASSPLTGNTEAFF
cdr3_nt: TGTGCCAGCAGCCCTCTCACAGGGAACACTGAAGCTTTCTTT

d_call: NA
clone_size: few
v_call: TRBV19
j_call: TRBJ2-3
cdr3_aa: CASSGTGTIFGDTQYF
cdr3_nt: TGTGCCAGTAGTGGTACCGGGACAATTTTCGGGGATACGCAGTATTTT

d_call: NA
clone_size: NA
v_call: TRBV10-2
j_call: TRBJ1-5
cdr3_aa: CASSDGQPQHF
cdr3_nt: TGCGCCAGCAGTGATGGACAGCCCCAGCATTTT

d_call: TRBD1
clone_size: NA
v_call: TRBV12-3/TRBV12-4
j_call: TRBJ2-1
cdr3_aa: CASSTGEWHLSSYNEQFF
cdr3_nt: TGTGCCAGCAGTACAGGGGAATGGCACCTGAGCTCCTACAATGAGCAGTTCTTC

d_call: TRBD1
clone_size: NA
v_call: TRBV19
j_call: TRBJ1-4
cdr3_aa: CASSPQRVGGGEEKLFF
cdr3_nt: TGTGCCAGTAGTCCCCAACGTGTGGGAGGGGGCGAGGAAAAACTGTTTTTT

d_call: NA
clone_size: many
v_call: TRBV2
j_call: TRBJ1-1
cdr3_aa: CASKGQFTEAFF
cdr3_nt: TGTGCCAGCAAGGGGCAATTCACTGAAGCTTTCTTT

d_call: NA
clone_size: many
v_call: TRBV6-1
j_call: TRBJ2-1
cdr3_aa: CASSFRLDANEQFF
cdr3_nt: TGTGCCAGCAGTTTTAGGCTGGACGCCAATGAGCAGTTCTTC

d_call: NA
clone_size: many
v_call: TRBV10-3
j_call: TRBJ1-1
cdr3_aa: CAISERGGLNTEAFF
cdr3_nt: TGTGCCATCAGTGAGCGGGGGGGGCTGAACACTGAAGCTTTCTTT

d_call: TRBD2
clone_size: NA
v_call: TRBV20-1
j_call: TRBJ2-7
cdr3_aa: CSAQAGASYEQYF
cdr3_nt: TGCAGTGCTCAAGCGGGGGCTTCCTACGAGCAGTACTTC

d_call: TRBD2
clone_size: many
v_call: TRBV5-8
j_call: TRBJ2-5
cdr3_aa: CASSLAGHASGRGQETQYF
cdr3_nt: TGTGCCAGCAGCTTGGCCGGGCATGCTAGCGGGAGAGGCCAAGAGACCCAGTACTTC

d_call: TRBD2
clone_size: few
v_call: TRBV27
j_call: TRBJ2-5
cdr3_aa: CASSEAAGLAGGVQETQYF
cdr3_nt: TGTGCCAGCAGTGAAGCCGCGGGACTAGCGGGAGGGGTTCAAGAGACCCAGTACTTC

d_call: NA
clone_size: many
v_call: TRBV6-6
j_call: TRBJ2-7
cdr3_aa: CASSYWGPSVDEQYF
cdr3_nt: TGTGCCAGCAGTTACTGGGGACCCTCTGTCGACGAGCAGTACTTC

d_call: TRBD1
clone_size: many
v_call: TRBV7-9
j_call: TRBJ1-1
cdr3_aa: CASSLAGQHHTEAFF
cdr3_nt: TGTGCCAGCAGCTTGGCGGGACAGCACCACACTGAAGCTTTCTTT

d_call: NA
clone_size: many
v_call: TRBV20-1
j_call: TRBJ2-5
cdr3_aa: CSARDRPGTEVATQYF
cdr3_nt: TGCAGTGCTAGAGATAGGCCTGGGACCGAGGTGGCGACCCAGTACTTC

d_call: NA
clone_size: few
v_call: TRBV24-1
j_call: TRBJ2-1
cdr3_aa: CATGRYNEQFF
cdr3_nt: TGTGCCACCGGACGGTACAATGAGCAGTTCTTC

d_call: NA
clone_size: many
v_call: TRBV5-6
j_call: TRBJ2-3
cdr3_aa: CASSLWGSDTQYF
cdr3_nt: TGTGCCAGCAGCTTATGGGGGTCAGATACGCAGTATTTT

d_call: TRBD1
clone_size: few
v_call: TRBV6-1
j_call: TRBJ2-7
cdr3_aa: CASSEPRTGWYEQYF
cdr3_nt: TGTGCCAGCAGTGAACCGAGGACAGGTTGGTACGAGCAGTACTTC

d_call: NA
clone_size: many
v_call: TRBV24-1
j_call: TRBJ2-2
cdr3_aa: CATRSGGGTGELFF
cdr3_nt: TGTGCCACCAGGTCTGGTGGCGGGACCGGGGAGCTGTTTTTT

d_call: TRBD2
clone_size: NA
v_call: TRBV12-3/TRBV12-4
j_call: TRBJ2-5
cdr3_aa: CASVLGLAGGWGETQYF
cdr3_nt: TGTGCCAGCGTACTGGGACTAGCGGGAGGTTGGGGAGAGACCCAGTACTTC

d_call: TRBD1
clone_size: many
v_call: TRBV2
j_call: TRBJ2-5
cdr3_aa: CASRVTGGGETQYF
cdr3_nt: TGTGCCAGCAGGGTTACAGGGGGCGGGGAGACCCAGTACTTC